This T cell receptor (beta chain) was captured in a study of regulatory T cells in long-lasting Graves disease. Comments on this clonotype: What it binds is unknown. A read error may account for a junction end that differs from germline.

In germline, CDR1 is SGHVS, CDR2 FNYEAQ. CDR3 size: 16 residues. For TCR beta, libraries came from iRepertoire HTBI primers and Arm-PCR of CDR3 regions. The authors' processing: Detected in the samples were roughly 60 TRBV and under 15 TRBJ segments. TCRdb fed the multiplex PCR reads into MiXCR, producing one record per CDR3 protein. These V and J calls rely on TCRdb rather than the paper's analysis. The sample lists 310,000 or so distinct CDR3 sequences, approximately 20% occurring once. The time point here: persistent/refractory GD, antithyroid drugs over 5 years with positive TRAb. Making the TCR library involved RNA that had been extracted from PBMCs. Broader study findings: Persistent disease was characterized by preferential usage of TRBV28, TRBJ1-2 and TRBJ2-5. Among persistent patients, a larger number of public clonotypes were shared (approximately 3,000) than among newly diagnosed patients (approximately 970).

The chain recombines TRBV7-6 with TRBJ2-3; possible D gene TRBD2, 6 bases. The input for sequencing was peripheral blood mononuclear cells (PBMCs), taken when the disease was refractory, from a patient treated with antithyroid drugs. The receptor was isolated from a female donor with Graves disease. CDR3 nucleotide sequence: TGTGCCACCAGCTCGACTAGGGCGACGGGCACAGATACGCAGTATTTT. Translated: CATSSTRATGTDTQYF. The entire variable domain, with the rest obtained from reference TRBV7-6 and TRBJ2-3, is as follows: GAGVSQSPRYKVTKRGQDVALRCDPISGHVSLYWYRQALGQGPEFLTYFNYEAQQDKSGLPNDRFSAERPEGSISTLTIQRTEQRDSAMYRCATSSTRATGTDTQYFGPGTRLTVL.